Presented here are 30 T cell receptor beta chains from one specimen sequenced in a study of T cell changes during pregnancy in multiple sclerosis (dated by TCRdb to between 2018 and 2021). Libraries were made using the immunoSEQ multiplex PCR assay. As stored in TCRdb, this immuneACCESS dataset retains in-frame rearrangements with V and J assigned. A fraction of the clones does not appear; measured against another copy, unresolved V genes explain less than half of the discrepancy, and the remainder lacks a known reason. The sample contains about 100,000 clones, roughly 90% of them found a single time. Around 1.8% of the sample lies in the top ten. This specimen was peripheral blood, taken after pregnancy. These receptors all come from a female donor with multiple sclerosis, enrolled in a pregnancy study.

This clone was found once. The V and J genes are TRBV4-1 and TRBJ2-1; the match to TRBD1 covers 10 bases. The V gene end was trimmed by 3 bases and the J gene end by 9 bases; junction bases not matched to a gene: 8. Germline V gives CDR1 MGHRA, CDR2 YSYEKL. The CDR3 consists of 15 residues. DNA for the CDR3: TGCGCCAGCAGCCACTCGGGACAGGGGATGGGTGAGCAGTTCTTC. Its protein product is CASSHSGQGMGEQFF.

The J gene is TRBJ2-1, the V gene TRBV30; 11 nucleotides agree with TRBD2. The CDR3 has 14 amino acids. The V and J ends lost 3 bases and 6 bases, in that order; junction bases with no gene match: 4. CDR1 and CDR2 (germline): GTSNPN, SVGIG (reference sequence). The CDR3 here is CAWRRSGGANEQFF. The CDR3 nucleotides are TGTGCCTGGAGACGTAGCGGGGGGGCCAATGAGCAGTTCTTC.

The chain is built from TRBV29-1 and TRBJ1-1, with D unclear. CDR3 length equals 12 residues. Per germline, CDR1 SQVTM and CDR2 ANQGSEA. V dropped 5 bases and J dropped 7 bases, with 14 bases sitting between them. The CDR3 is CSVRPGKGEAFF. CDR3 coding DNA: TGCAGCGTTAGACCGGGAAAGGGTGAAGCTTTCTTT.

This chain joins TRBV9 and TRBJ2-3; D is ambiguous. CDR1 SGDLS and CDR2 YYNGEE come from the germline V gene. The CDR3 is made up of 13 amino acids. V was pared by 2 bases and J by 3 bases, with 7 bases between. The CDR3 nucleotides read TGTGCCAGCAGCGTTAGACAAACAGATACGCAGTATTTT. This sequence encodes CASSVRQTDTQYF.

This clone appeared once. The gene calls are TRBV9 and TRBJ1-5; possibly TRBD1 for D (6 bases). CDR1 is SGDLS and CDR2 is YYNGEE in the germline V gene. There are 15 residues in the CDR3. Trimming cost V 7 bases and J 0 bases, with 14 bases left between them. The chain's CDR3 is CASSDSKDSNQPQHF. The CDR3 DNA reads TGTGCCAGCTCGGACAGCAAAGATAGCAATCAGCCCCAGCATTTT.

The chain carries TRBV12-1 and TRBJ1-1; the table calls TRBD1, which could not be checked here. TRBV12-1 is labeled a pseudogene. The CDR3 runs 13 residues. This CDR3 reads CDRRALINTEAFF. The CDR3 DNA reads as TGCGACAGGCGGGCTCTGATCAACACTGAAGCTTTCTTT.

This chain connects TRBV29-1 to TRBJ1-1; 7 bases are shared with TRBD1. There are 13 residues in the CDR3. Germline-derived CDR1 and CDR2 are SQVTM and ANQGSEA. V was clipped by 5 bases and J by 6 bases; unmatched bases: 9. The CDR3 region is CSVYRGSLSEAFF. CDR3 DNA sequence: TGCAGCGTTTACAGGGGAAGTTTGTCTGAAGCTTTCTTT.

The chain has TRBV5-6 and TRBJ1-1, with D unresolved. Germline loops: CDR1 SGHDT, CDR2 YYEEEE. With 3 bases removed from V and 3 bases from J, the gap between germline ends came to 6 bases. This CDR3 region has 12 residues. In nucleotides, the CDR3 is TGTGCCAGCAGCTCCCCCTACACTGAAGCTTTCTTT. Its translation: CASSSPYTEAFF.

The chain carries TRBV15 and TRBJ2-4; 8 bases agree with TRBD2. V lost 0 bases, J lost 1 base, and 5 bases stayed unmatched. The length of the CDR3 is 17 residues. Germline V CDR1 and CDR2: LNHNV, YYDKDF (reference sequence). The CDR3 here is CATSRDRGGRAKNIQYF. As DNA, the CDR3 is TGTGCCACCAGCAGAGATCGGGGGGGGCGGGCCAAAAACATTCAGTACTTC.

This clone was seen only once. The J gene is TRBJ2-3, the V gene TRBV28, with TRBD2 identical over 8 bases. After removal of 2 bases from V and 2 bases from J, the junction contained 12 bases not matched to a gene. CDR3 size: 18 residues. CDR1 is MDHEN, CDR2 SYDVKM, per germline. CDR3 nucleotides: TGTGCCAGCAGTTTAGACGAGACTAGCGTGGACCTCACAGATACGCAGTATTTT. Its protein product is CASSLDETSVDLTDTQYF.

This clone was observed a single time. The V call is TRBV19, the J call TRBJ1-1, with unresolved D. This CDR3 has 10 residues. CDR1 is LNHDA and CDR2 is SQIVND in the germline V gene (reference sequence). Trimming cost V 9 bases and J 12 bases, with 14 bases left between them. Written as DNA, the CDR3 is TGTGCCAGCGCCAACATTGGTCCTTTCTTT. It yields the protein CASANIGPFF. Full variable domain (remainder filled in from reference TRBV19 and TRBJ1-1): DGGITQSPKYLFRKEGQNVTLSCEQNLNHDAMYWYRQDPGQGLRLIYYSQIVNDFQKGDIAEGYSVSREKKESFPLTVTSAQKNPTAFYLCASANIGPFFGQGTRLTVV.

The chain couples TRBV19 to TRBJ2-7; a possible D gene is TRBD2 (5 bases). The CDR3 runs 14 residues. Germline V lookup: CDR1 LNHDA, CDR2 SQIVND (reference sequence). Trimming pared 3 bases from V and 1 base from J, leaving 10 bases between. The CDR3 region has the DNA TGTGCCAGTAGTATTCGGCTAGCATCCTACGAGCAGTACTTC. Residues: CASSIRLASYEQYF.

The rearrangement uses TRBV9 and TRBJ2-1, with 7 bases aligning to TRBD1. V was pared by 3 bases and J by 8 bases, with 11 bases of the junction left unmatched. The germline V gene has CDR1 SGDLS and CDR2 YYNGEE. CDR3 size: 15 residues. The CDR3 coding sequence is TGTGCCAGCAGCGGGGGACAGATCCTTGGGGATGAGCAGTTCTTC. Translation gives CASSGGQILGDEQFF.

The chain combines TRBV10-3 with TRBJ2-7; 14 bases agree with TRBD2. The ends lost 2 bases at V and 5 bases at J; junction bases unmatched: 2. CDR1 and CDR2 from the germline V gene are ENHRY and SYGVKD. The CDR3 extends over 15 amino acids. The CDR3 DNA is TGTGCCATCAGTGAGGCGGGACTAGCGGGAGACGAGCAGTACTTC. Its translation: CAISEAGLAGDEQYF.

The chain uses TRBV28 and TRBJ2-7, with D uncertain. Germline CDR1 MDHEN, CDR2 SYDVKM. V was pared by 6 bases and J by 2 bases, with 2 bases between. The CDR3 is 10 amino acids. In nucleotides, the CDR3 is TGTGCCAGCAGCGCCTACGAGCAGTACTTC. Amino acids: CASSAYEQYF.

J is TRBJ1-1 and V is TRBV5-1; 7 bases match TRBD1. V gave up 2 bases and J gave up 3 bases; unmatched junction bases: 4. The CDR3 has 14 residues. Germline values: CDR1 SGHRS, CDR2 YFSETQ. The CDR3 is CASSLSRGDTEAFF. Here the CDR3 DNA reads TGCGCCAGCAGCTTAAGCAGGGGGGACACTGAAGCTTTCTTT. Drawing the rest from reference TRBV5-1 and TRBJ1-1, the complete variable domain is KAGVTQTPRYLIKTRGQQVTLSCSPISGHRSVSWYQQTPGQGLQFLFEYFSETQRNKGNFPGRFSGRQFSNSRSEMNVSTLELGDSALYLCASSLSRGDTEAFFGQGTRLTVV.

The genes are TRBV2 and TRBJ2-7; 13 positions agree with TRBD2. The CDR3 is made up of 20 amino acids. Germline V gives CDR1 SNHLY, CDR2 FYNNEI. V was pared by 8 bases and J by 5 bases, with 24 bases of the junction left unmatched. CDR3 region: CASVDLIGGSTGLAGDEQYF. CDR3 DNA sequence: TGTGCCAGCGTCGACTTAATCGGGGGGTCTACCGGACTAGCGGGGGACGAGCAGTACTTC. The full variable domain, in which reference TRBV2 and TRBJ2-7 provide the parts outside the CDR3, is EPEVTQTPSHQVTQMGQEVILRCVPISNHLYFYWYRQILGQKVEFLVSFYNNEISEKSEIFDDQFSVERPDGSNFTLKIRSTKLEDSAMYFCASVDLIGGSTGLAGDEQYFGPGTRLTVT.

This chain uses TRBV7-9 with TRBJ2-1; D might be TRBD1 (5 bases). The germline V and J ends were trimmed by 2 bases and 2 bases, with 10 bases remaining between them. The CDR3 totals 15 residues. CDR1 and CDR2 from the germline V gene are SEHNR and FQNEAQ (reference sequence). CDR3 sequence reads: CASSLSRETYNEQFF. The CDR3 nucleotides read TGTGCCAGCAGCTTAAGCAGGGAAACCTACAATGAGCAGTTCTTC.

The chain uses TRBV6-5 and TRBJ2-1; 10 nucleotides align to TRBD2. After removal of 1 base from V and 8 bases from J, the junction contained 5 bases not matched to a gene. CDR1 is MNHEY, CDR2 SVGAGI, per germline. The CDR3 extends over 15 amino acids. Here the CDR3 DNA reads TGTGCCAGCAGTTACTTAGCTAGCGGGAGCTATGAGCAGTTCTTC. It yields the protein CASSYLASGSYEQFF.

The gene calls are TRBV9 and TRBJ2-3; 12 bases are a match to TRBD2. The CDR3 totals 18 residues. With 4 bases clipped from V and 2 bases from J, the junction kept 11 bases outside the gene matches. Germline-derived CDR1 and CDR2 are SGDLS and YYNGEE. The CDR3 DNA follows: TGTGCCAGCAGCTCCGGGACTAGCGGGTTCTCCACCACAGATACGCAGTATTTT. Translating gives CASSSGTSGFSTTDTQYF.

The CDR3 coding sequence is TGTGCCAGCAGCCTCCGATCTAATTCACGGGGAACTAGCACAGATACGCAGTATTTT. Translated, it gives CASSLRSNSRGTSTDTQYF. This chain links TRBV7-2 with TRBJ2-3, with D perhaps matching TRBD2 (5 bases). CDR3 length equals 19 residues. The V and J ends lost 5 bases and 0 bases respectively, with 24 bases between them. Per germline, CDR1 SGHTA and CDR2 FQGNSA.

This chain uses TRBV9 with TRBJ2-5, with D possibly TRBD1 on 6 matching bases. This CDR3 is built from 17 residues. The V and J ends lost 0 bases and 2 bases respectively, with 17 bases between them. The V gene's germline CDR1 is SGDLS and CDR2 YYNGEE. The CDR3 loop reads CASSVVGAGRMQETQYF. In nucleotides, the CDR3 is TGTGCCAGCAGCGTAGTGGGGGCTGGACGGATGCAAGAGACCCAGTACTTC.

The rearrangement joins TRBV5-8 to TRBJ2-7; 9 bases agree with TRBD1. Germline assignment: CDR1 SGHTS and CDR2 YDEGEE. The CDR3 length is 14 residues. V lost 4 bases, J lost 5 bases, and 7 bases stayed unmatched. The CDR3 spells CASSPGTGTDEQYF. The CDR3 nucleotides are TGTGCCAGCAGCCCCGGGACAGGGACCGACGAGCAGTACTTC.

The CDR3 loop reads CASSLAQGAYEQYF. DNA of the CDR3: TGCGCCAGCAGCTTGGCCCAGGGGGCCTACGAGCAGTACTTC. This chain links TRBV5-1 with TRBJ2-7; TRBD1 matches at 7 bases. The germline V gene has CDR1 SGHRS and CDR2 YFSETQ. CDR3 length: 14 residues. With V trimmed by 0 bases and J by 2 bases, 2 bases remained unmatched.

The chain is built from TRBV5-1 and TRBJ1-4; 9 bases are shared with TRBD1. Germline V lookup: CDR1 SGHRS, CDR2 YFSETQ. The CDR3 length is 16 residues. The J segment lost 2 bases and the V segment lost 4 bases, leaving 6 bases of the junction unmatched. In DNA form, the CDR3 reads TGCGCCAGCAGCCCCAGACAGGGGGACACTAATGAAAAACTGTTTTTT. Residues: CASSPRQGDTNEKLFF.

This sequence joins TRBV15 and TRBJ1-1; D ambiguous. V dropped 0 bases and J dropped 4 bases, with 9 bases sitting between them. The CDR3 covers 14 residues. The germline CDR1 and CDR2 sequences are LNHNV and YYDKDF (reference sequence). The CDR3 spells CATSRDRESTEAFF. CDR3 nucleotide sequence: TGTGCCACCAGCAGAGATAGGGAGAGCACTGAAGCTTTCTTT. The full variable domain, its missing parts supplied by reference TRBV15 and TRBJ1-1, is DAMVIQNPRYQVTQFGKPVTLSCSQTLNHNVMYWYQQKSSQAPKLLFHYYDKDFNNEADTPDNFQSRRPNTSFCFLDIRSPGLGDTAMYLCATSRDRESTEAFFGQGTRLTVV.

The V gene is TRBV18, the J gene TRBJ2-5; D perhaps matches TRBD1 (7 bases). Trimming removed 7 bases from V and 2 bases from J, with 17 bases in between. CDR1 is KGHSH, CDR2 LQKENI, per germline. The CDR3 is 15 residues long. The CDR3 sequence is CASYDGGQLQETQYF. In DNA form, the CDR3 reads TGTGCCAGCTACGACGGGGGACAGTTACAAGAGACCCAGTACTTC.

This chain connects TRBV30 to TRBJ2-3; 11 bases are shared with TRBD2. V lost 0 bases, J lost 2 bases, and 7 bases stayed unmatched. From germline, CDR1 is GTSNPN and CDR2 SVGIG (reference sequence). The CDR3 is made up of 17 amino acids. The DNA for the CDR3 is TGTGCCTGGAGTGTAGCTGCTAGCGGGAGGACCACAGATACGCAGTATTTT. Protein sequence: CAWSVAASGRTTDTQYF. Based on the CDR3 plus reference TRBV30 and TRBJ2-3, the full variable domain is SQTIHQWPATLVQPVGSPLSLECTVEGTSNPNLYWYRQAAGRGLQLLFYSVGIGQISSEVPQNLSASRPQDRQFILSSKKLLLSDSGFYLCAWSVAASGRTTDTQYFGPGTRLTVL.

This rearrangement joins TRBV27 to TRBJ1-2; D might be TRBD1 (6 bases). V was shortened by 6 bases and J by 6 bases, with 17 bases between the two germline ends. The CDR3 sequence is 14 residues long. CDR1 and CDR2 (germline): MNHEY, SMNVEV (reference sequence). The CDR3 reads CASRLAGVPHGYTF. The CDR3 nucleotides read TGTGCCAGCAGGCTAGCAGGGGTTCCCCATGGCTACACCTTC.

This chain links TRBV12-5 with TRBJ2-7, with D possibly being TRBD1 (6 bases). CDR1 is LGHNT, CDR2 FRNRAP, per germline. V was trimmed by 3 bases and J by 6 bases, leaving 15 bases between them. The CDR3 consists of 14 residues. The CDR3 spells CASGLGDNAVEQYF. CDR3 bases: TGTGCTAGTGGTTTAGGGGACAATGCCGTCGAGCAGTACTTC.